These 31 T cell receptor beta chains originate from one sample sequenced in a study of blood T cell repertoires in COVID-19. Profiling relied on immunoSEQ multiplex PCR, and the TCRdb table lists in-frame clones only, not all of them. The sample has about 120,000 clones; more than 75% are singletons. Sequencing was done on a sample of peripheral blood. The origin of the receptors is a woman between 45 and 60 years old with acute or convalescent COVID-19.

V gene TRBV13 combines with J gene TRBJ2-7, with 8 bases aligning to TRBD1. The CDR3 totals 14 residues. Losses at the gene ends were 4 bases for V and 3 bases for J; bases not matched to a gene: 5. In germline, CDR1 is PRHDT, CDR2 FYEKMQ (reference sequence). The chain's CDR3 is CASSSDRGGYEQYF. Here the CDR3 DNA reads TGTGCCAGCAGCTCCGACAGGGGAGGCTACGAGCAGTACTTC.

The chain has TRBV4-1 and TRBJ2-5; D is unresolved. This CDR3 spans 14 amino acids. Germline V gives CDR1 MGHRA, CDR2 YSYEKL. The V end was cut by 3 bases, the J end by 1 base, with 9 bases between. In DNA, the CDR3 is TGCGCCAGCAGCCAGCAGGTTTCCCAAGAGACCCAGTACTTC. Translated, it gives CASSQQVSQETQYF.

The rearrangement links TRBV5-8 to TRBJ1-5, with TRBD1 matching 7 bases. V was pared by 0 bases and J by 6 bases, with 6 bases of the junction left unmatched. CDR1 is SGHTS, CDR2 YDEGEE, per germline. This CDR3 has 15 amino acids. The CDR3 region is CASSLEQGSVQPQHF. The CDR3 DNA reads TGTGCCAGCAGCTTGGAACAGGGGTCCGTTCAGCCCCAGCATTTT.

CDR3: CASSLGAGNYGYTF. The CDR3 nucleotides are TGTGCCAGCAGCTTAGGGGCAGGGAACTATGGCTACACCTTC. V gene TRBV7-8 combines with J gene TRBJ1-2; tentatively, D is TRBD1 (5 bases). The germline V gene has CDR1 SGHVS and CDR2 FQNEAQ. The germline V and J ends were trimmed by 1 base and 2 bases, with 8 bases remaining between them. The CDR3 runs to 14 residues.

This sequence joins TRBV30 and TRBJ1-5; possible D gene TRBD1, 5 bases. CDR1 and CDR2 (germline): GTSNPN, SVGIG (reference sequence). The V and J ends lost 3 bases and 0 bases respectively, with 12 bases between them. The CDR3 runs to 15 residues. CDR3 coding DNA: TGTGCCTGGAGCCCCCCAGGGTATAGCAATCAGCCCCAGCATTTT. Its protein product is CAWSPPGYSNQPQHF.

The V gene is TRBV5-1, the J gene TRBJ2-3; 9 nucleotides align to TRBD2. This CDR3 is 15 amino acids long. Losses at the gene ends were 4 bases for V and 0 bases for J; bases not matched to a gene: 3. Germline V lookup: CDR1 SGHRS, CDR2 YFSETQ. The CDR3 spells CASSISGGSTDTQYF. In DNA form, the CDR3 reads TGCGCCAGCAGCATAAGCGGGGGGAGCACAGATACGCAGTATTTT.

The chain joins TRBV5-5 to TRBJ2-7; 8 nucleotides agree with TRBD2. Germline trimming cut 2 bases from V and 0 bases from J; bases unmatched to any gene: 4. Germline-derived CDR1 and CDR2 are SGHKS and YYEKEE (reference sequence). CDR3 size: 15 residues. The CDR3 loop reads CASSFAGGTSYEQYF. CDR3 bases: TGTGCCAGCAGCTTTGCGGGGGGCACCTCCTACGAGCAGTACTTC.

The chain couples TRBV4-3 to TRBJ2-2; D possibly corresponds to TRBD1 (6 bases). Germline V CDR1 and CDR2: LGHNA, YSLEER. The ends were cut back, 0 bases at V and 5 bases at J, with 13 bases in the middle. The CDR3 covers 16 residues. Written as DNA, the CDR3 is TGCGCCAGCAGCCAAGAAAGGAACAGGGCAACCGGGGAGCTGTTTTTT. This gives the protein CASSQERNRATGELFF.

The genes are TRBV9 and TRBJ1-2, with 8 bases that match TRBD1. Trimming took 0 bases from V and 0 from J; bases not matched to a gene: 7. Looked up from germline, CDR1 is SGDLS and CDR2 is YYNGEE. The CDR3 totals 17 residues. CDR3 in DNA: TGTGCCAGCAGCGTAGGCCCCGGACAGGGCTCTAACTATGGCTACACCTTC. It is translated as CASSVGPGQGSNYGYTF.

The rearrangement uses TRBV7-2 and TRBJ2-1; a weak D match, TRBD1 (7 bases). Per germline, CDR1 SGHTA and CDR2 FQGNSA. V was shortened by 6 bases and J by 7 bases, with 16 bases between the two germline ends. The CDR3 length is 14 residues. CDR3 sequence (DNA): TGTGCCAGCAGTCTAGGAGGGGGCTTGAATGAGCAGTTCTTC. This gives the protein CASSLGGGLNEQFF.

The V gene is TRBV7-9, the J gene TRBJ1-1; perhaps TRBD1 as D (6 bases). CDR3 size: 13 residues. CDR1 and CDR2 (germline): SEHNR, FQNEAQ (reference sequence). V lost 5 bases and J 6 bases, leaving 13 bases between the germline ends. The CDR3 DNA reads as TGTGCCAGCAGCCTACAGGGTCAGGCTGAAGCTTTCTTT. This codes for CASSLQGQAEAFF. Together with reference TRBV7-9 and TRBJ1-1, the CDR3 gives the full variable domain: DTGVSQNPRHKITKRGQNVTFRCDPISEHNRLYWYRQTLGQGPEFLTYFQNEAQLEKSRLLSDRFSAERPKGSFSTLEIQRTEQGDSAMYLCASSLQGQAEAFFGQGTRLTVV.

V and J are TRBV5-5 and TRBJ2-7; 7 bases fit TRBD1. V dropped 4 bases and J dropped 0; count of bases not matched to a gene: 4. CDR3 size: 14 residues. Germline CDR1 SGHKS, CDR2 YYEKEE (reference sequence). The CDR3 bases are TGTGCCAGCAGCCCGGGGACAGCCTCCTACGAGCAGTACTTC. Translated: CASSPGTASYEQYF.

Note on this clone: At one end, the junction sequence differs from germline, possibly due to a read error. The rearrangement joins TRBV24-1 to TRBJ2-2; D is unclear. The CDR3 is 14 residues long. Germline V CDR1 and CDR2: KGHDR, SFDVKD. The CDR3 DNA follows: TGTGCCGCCAGAACTCACGAAGCCACCGGGGAGCTGTTTTTT. Residues: CAARTHEATGELFF.

This clone was counted once. The J gene is TRBJ2-2, the V gene TRBV6-4, with 10 bases aligning to TRBD2. CDR1 and CDR2 from the germline V gene are MRHNA and SNTAGT. The CDR3 is 15 residues long. V gave up 5 bases and J gave up 2 bases; unmatched junction bases: 2. CDR3 residues: CASSRTSGNTGELFF. CDR3 DNA sequence: TGTGCCAGCAGTAGGACTAGCGGAAACACCGGGGAGCTGTTTTTT.

The J gene is TRBJ2-6, the V gene TRBV19; D remains ambiguous. The CDR3 is made up of 14 amino acids. Germline V gene lookup returns CDR1 LNHDA and CDR2 SQIVND (reference sequence). V lost 10 bases to trimming and J lost 0 bases, with 10 bases between them. The DNA for the CDR3 is TGTGCCACCTCACTGAGCTCTGGGGCCAACGTCCTGACTTTC. Its protein product is CATSLSSGANVLTF.

This clone occurred a few times. The J gene is TRBJ2-2, the V gene TRBV27, with a tentative D call TRBD2 (6 bases). Between the trimmed V and J ends, which lost 6 bases and 6 bases, there was a span of 17 bases. The CDR3 has 15 residues. Per the germline V gene, CDR1 is MNHEY and CDR2 is SMNVEV (reference sequence). The CDR3 region is CASRGTARVPGELFF. CDR3 nucleotide sequence: TGTGCCAGCAGGGGGACTGCCCGGGTTCCCGGGGAGCTGTTTTTT.

V is TRBV19 and J is TRBJ1-4; D gene unclear. Trimming removed 1 base at V and 0 bases at J, with 6 bases between. The germline gives CDR1 LNHDA, CDR2 SQIVND (reference sequence). CDR3 length equals 15 residues. The CDR3 region is CASSIGGATNEKLFF. Written as DNA, the CDR3 is TGTGCCAGTAGTATAGGTGGAGCAACTAATGAAAAACTGTTTTTT.

This chain uses TRBV18 with TRBJ1-2; TRBD1 matches at 7 bases. The V and J ends lost 0 bases and 6 bases, in that order; junction bases with no gene match: 7. The CDR3 spans 15 residues. Germline-derived CDR1 and CDR2 are KGHSH and LQKENI. In nucleotides, the CDR3 is TGTGCCAGCTCACCACCGAGATCGACAGGGAATGGCTACACCTTC. Its translation: CASSPPRSTGNGYTF.

The V and J genes are TRBV5-1 and TRBJ2-2; 11 positions agree with TRBD2. Unmatched junction bases numbered 7, after V lost 2 bases and J lost 4 bases. The germline V gene encodes CDR1 SGHRS and CDR2 YFSETQ. This CDR3 spans 17 amino acids. CDR3 coding DNA: TGCGCCAGCAGCTTCCCTAGCGGGAGGCCCCCCACCGGGGAGCTGTTTTTT. Translation gives CASSFPSGRPPTGELFF.

The gene calls are TRBV5-1 and TRBJ2-3, with unresolved D. CDR1 and CDR2 from the germline V gene are SGHRS and YFSETQ. V dropped 5 bases and J dropped 2 bases, with 15 bases sitting between them. The CDR3 is 15 amino acids. Here the CDR3 reads CASRSALPSTDTQYF. CDR3 DNA sequence: TGCGCCAGCAGGTCCGCGCTCCCCTCCACAGATACGCAGTATTTT.

V is TRBV4-2 and J is TRBJ2-5; weak D call: TRBD1 (6 bases). The CDR3 runs 16 residues. Looked up from germline, CDR1 is LGHNA and CDR2 is YNFKEQ. The germline V and J ends were trimmed by 3 bases and 0 bases, with 14 bases remaining between them. The CDR3 coding sequence is TGTGCCAGCAGCCAGGAACTAGGGGGTTACCAAGAGACCCAGTACTTC. It encodes CASSQELGGYQETQYF.

This chain links TRBV11-2 with TRBJ1-2; D is uncertain. The germline V gene has CDR1 SGHAT and CDR2 FQNNGV. This CDR3 has 15 residues. With 4 bases removed from V and 8 bases from J, the gap between germline ends came to 20 bases. The CDR3 loop reads CASSSVGPPRGGYTF. Written as DNA, the CDR3 is TGTGCCAGCAGCTCGGTGGGTCCCCCCAGAGGCGGCTACACCTTC.

The rearrangement joins TRBV3-1 (or the pseudogene TRBV3-2) to TRBJ2-7, with 8 nucleotides matching TRBD2. CDR3 length equals 15 residues. Germline CDR1 is LGHDT and CDR2 is YNNKEL (reference sequence). V was clipped by 6 bases and J by 0 bases; unmatched bases: 7. Here the CDR3 reads CASSLAGVVSYEQYF. CDR3 bases: TGTGCCAGCAGTCTAGCGGGCGTAGTCTCCTACGAGCAGTACTTC.

The gene calls are TRBV11-2 and TRBJ1-2; tentatively, D is TRBD1 (6 bases). Germline V gene sequence: CDR1 SGHAT, CDR2 FQNNGV. V lost 4 bases and J lost 7, with 22 bases in between. The CDR3 has 16 amino acids. The CDR3 nucleotides read TGTGCCAGCAGCTCCGGACCAACAGGGACGAACATTGGCTACACCTTC. This sequence encodes CASSSGPTGTNIGYTF.

This clone appeared once. The gene calls are TRBV11-1 and TRBJ1-2, with 9 bases identical to TRBD1. The V and J ends lost 5 bases and 6 bases, in that order; junction bases with no gene match: 10. The CDR3 sequence is 15 residues long. Germline assignment: CDR1 SGHAT and CDR2 FQDESV (reference sequence). CDR3 coding DNA: TGTGCCAGCAGCCCTCACAGGGGGCGCAGAGATGGCTACACCTTC. It encodes CASSPHRGRRDGYTF.

The rearrangement links TRBV14 to TRBJ2-1; 8 bases match TRBD2. This CDR3 spans 14 amino acids. In germline, CDR1 is SGHDN, CDR2 FVKESK. The V and J ends lost 2 bases and 9 bases, in that order; junction bases with no gene match: 6. This CDR3 reads CASSQLGSGVEQFF. CDR3 coding DNA: TGTGCCAGCAGCCAACTAGGTAGCGGGGTTGAGCAGTTCTTC.

CDR3 DNA: TGTGCCAGTAGTATAAACGGGCTAGCGAACAATGAGCAGTTCTTC. This translates into CASSINGLANNEQFF. The rearrangement uses TRBV19 and TRBJ2-1; D is possibly TRBD2 (6 bases). The CDR3 is 15 amino acids. Germline V gene sequence: CDR1 LNHDA, CDR2 SQIVND (reference sequence). Trimming cost V 2 bases and J 5 bases, with 13 bases left between them.

This clone appeared a few times. This rearrangement joins TRBV6-6 to TRBJ1-1; TRBD1 might be the D (5 bases). The CDR3 is 12 residues long. The ends were cut back, 6 bases at V and 3 bases at J, with 8 bases in the middle. From germline, CDR1 is MNHNY and CDR2 SVGAGI (reference sequence). For the CDR3, the DNA is TGTGCCAGCAGGGCGGGGGACACTGAAGCTTTCTTT. This encodes CASRAGDTEAFF.

The chain employs TRBV12-3 or TRBV12-4 and TRBJ1-2; TRBD1 matches at 10 bases. The junction had 2 bases not matched to a gene; V was cut back by 3 bases and J by 7 bases. The CDR3 covers 13 residues. This CDR3 reads CASSFGTGAGYTF. In DNA form, the CDR3 reads TGTGCCAGCAGTTTCGGGACAGGGGCTGGCTACACCTTC.

The chain combines TRBV5-1 with TRBJ2-5; 9 bases line up with TRBD2. V shed 4 bases and J 1 base; nucleotides not matched to a gene: 8. The V gene's germline CDR1 is SGHRS and CDR2 YFSETQ. CDR3 length equals 16 residues. CDR3 region: CASSILAGEIQETQYF. The CDR3 coding sequence is TGCGCCAGCAGCATATTAGCGGGGGAAATCCAAGAGACCCAGTACTTC.

The chain combines TRBV29-1 with TRBJ2-2; TRBD1 matches at 9 bases. Germline CDR1 SQVTM, CDR2 ANQGSEA. This CDR3 has 14 residues. With V trimmed by 4 bases and J by 6 bases, 6 bases remained unmatched. CDR3 sequence (DNA): TGCAGCGTTGTGGACAGGGGTCTTTCCGGGGAGCTGTTTTTT. Its translation: CSVVDRGLSGELFF.